This T cell receptor beta chain was sequenced during a study of cytotoxic CD8 clonotypes in ibrutinib-treated CLL. V lost 4 bases and J 1 base, leaving 9 bases between the germline ends. Germline CDR1 and CDR2: SGHTA and FQGTGA. There are 14 residues in the CDR3. In its sample, this clone was seen once. Repertoires were generated with immunoSEQ multiplex PCR, while TCRdb's copy carries only in-frame clones and drops some. The repertoire consists of roughly 150,000 clones, with 76% occurring once and the leading ten covering 5% to 5.5%. Sequencing was performed on PBMCs, taken after 24 months of ibrutinib treatment. The chain combines TRBV7-3 with TRBJ2-3; weak D call: TRBD2 (5 bases). The sequence came from a human donor with chronic lymphocytic leukemia. The CDR3 nucleotides are TGTGCCAGCAGCTCAGACGGGGGCACAGATACGCAGTATTTT. Its protein product is CASSSDGGTDTQYF.